The 21 T cell receptor beta chains below were found in one sample sequenced in a study of blood T cell repertoires in COVID-19. TCRdb's table, derived via immunoSEQ multiplex PCR, lists solely in-frame clones and lacks some. The data show 150,000 to 200,000 clones, approximately 84% seen once. Sequenced: peripheral blood. Every receptor here comes from a middle-aged man who had recovered from COVID-19.

V usage is TRBV30 and J usage is TRBJ1-6; the match to TRBD1 covers 8 bases. The CDR3 loop spans 16 amino acids. CDR1 is GTSNPN, CDR2 SVGIG, per germline (reference sequence). Unmatched junction bases numbered 9, after V lost 4 bases and J lost 4 bases. The CDR3 is CAWTNSGTGYNSPLHF. The CDR3 DNA reads as TGTGCCTGGACCAATTCCGGGACAGGATATAATTCACCCCTCCACTTT.

The chain combines TRBV9 with TRBJ2-1, with a weak D call TRBD2 (5 bases). The CDR3 length is 14 residues. With 2 bases removed from V and 6 bases from J, the gap between germline ends came to 12 bases. Germline CDR1 is SGDLS and CDR2 is YYNGEE. Here the CDR3 DNA reads TGTGCCAGCAGCGTGGGAGCCCCCGTCAATGAGCAGTTCTTC. Translation gives CASSVGAPVNEQFF.

This clone was counted only a few times. The chain recombines TRBV4-1 with TRBJ2-1, with 10 bases aligning to TRBD2. This CDR3 contains 20 residues. With V trimmed by 1 base and J by 0 bases, 12 bases remained unmatched. CDR1 and CDR2 from the germline V gene are MGHRA and YSYEKL. CDR3 nucleotides: TGCGCCAGCAGCCAAGTTTTGGTAGCGGGGGGACCTAGCTCCTACAATGAGCAGTTCTTC. Amino acid sequence: CASSQVLVAGGPSSYNEQFF.

This chain joins TRBV3-1 (or the pseudogene TRBV3-2) and TRBJ2-7, with TRBD1 matching 10 bases. With V trimmed by 0 bases and J by 5 bases, 4 bases remained unmatched. Germline values: CDR1 LGHDT, CDR2 YNNKEL (reference sequence). This CDR3 has 15 amino acids. CDR3 in DNA: TGTGCCAGCAGCCAAGACGGGACAGGGGTTCACGAGCAGTACTTC. It codes for CASSQDGTGVHEQYF.

The V and J genes are TRBV6-5 and TRBJ2-2, with 9 positions matching TRBD1. Unmatched junction bases numbered 9, after V lost 10 bases and J lost 3 bases. The CDR3 runs 15 residues. Germline-derived CDR1 and CDR2 are MNHEY and SVGAGI. In DNA form, the CDR3 reads TGTGCCAAACCTGACTGGGACAGGGACACCGGGGAGCTGTTTTTT. This codes for CAKPDWDRDTGELFF.

The chain employs TRBV2 and TRBJ1-5; 7 bases are a match to TRBD1. The CDR3 is 14 amino acids. Germline V gene sequence: CDR1 SNHLY, CDR2 FYNNEI. Germline trimming cut 3 bases from V and 4 bases from J; bases unmatched to any gene: 3. CDR3 in amino acids: CASSEGTVNQPQHF. CDR3 DNA sequence: TGTGCCAGCAGTGAGGGGACAGTGAATCAGCCCCAGCATTTT.

This clone was counted between two and nine times. The chain combines TRBV5-1 with TRBJ2-6, with 10 bases lining up with TRBD1. Germline V lookup: CDR1 SGHRS, CDR2 YFSETQ. CDR3 length: 18 residues. V lost 3 bases to trimming and J lost 0 bases; unmatched junction nucleotides: 6. CDR3 in amino acids: CASSWGTGEGSGANVLTF. The DNA for the CDR3 is TGCGCCAGCAGCTGGGGGACAGGGGAGGGCTCTGGGGCCAACGTCCTGACTTTC.

The chain links TRBV11-2 to TRBJ2-1, with 10 bases fitting TRBD2. The CDR3 is made up of 17 amino acids. The V gene end was trimmed by 5 bases and the J gene end by 4 bases; junction bases not matched to a gene: 11. CDR1 is SGHAT and CDR2 is FQNNGV in the germline V gene. CDR3: CASSLTPGLAQYNEQFF. CDR3 DNA: TGTGCCAGCAGCCTAACACCGGGACTAGCGCAATACAATGAGCAGTTCTTC.

This chain uses TRBV7-8 with TRBJ2-5; tentative D call: TRBD1 (6 bases). This CDR3 comprises 16 residues. The V end was cut by 8 bases, the J end by 4 bases, with 23 bases between. Germline loops: CDR1 SGHVS, CDR2 FQNEAQ. CDR3 nucleotides: TGTGCCAGCCTTAGGGGCCAAGAGGGGGTAGGAGAGACCCAGTACTTC. Amino acids: CASLRGQEGVGETQYF.

This rearrangement joins TRBV7-2 to TRBJ2-7; 10 nucleotides line up with TRBD2. Germline V gene sequence: CDR1 SGHTA, CDR2 FQGNSA. This CDR3 has 14 amino acids. V lost 5 bases to trimming and J lost 1 base; unmatched junction nucleotides: 2. CDR3 region: CASSGGLASYEQYF. In DNA, the CDR3 is TGTGCCAGCAGCGGGGGACTAGCGTCCTACGAGCAGTACTTC.

The chain carries TRBV27 and TRBJ2-5; TRBD1 agrees at 8 bases. The CDR3 totals 14 residues. Looked up from germline, CDR1 is MNHEY and CDR2 is SMNVEV (reference sequence). The trim removed 6 bases at V and 5 bases at J, leaving 8 bases unmatched. CDR3 region: CASRGQGEWETQYF. The DNA of the CDR3 is TGTGCCAGCAGAGGACAGGGTGAGTGGGAGACCCAGTACTTC.

The J gene is TRBJ1-2, the V gene TRBV6-2 or TRBV6-3; the match to TRBD1 covers 7 bases. Germline CDR1 is MNHEY and CDR2 is SVGEGT. Trimming at V came to 4 bases and at J to 0 bases, leaving 11 bases not matched to a gene. CDR3 size: 17 residues. CDR3 in DNA: TGTGCCAGCAGTTCAGCCCCGGGACAGAGAGCTAACTATGGCTACACCTTC. As protein: CASSSAPGQRANYGYTF.

This clone has only one observation. The rearrangement links TRBV29-1 to TRBJ2-1; 9 bases are shared with TRBD2. The germline gives CDR1 SQVTM, CDR2 ANQGSEA. CDR3 length: 15 residues. V lost 8 bases and J lost 2; bases outside the gene matches: 10. The CDR3 DNA reads TGCAGCCTTGCGTTGGTAGCGGGGGCCTACAATGAGCAGTTCTTC. This encodes CSLALVAGAYNEQFF.

The CDR3 sequence: CASSSHRGHLQETQYF. The CDR3 DNA sequence: TGTGCCAGCAGTTCTCACCGCGGACACCTCCAAGAGACCCAGTACTTC. This sequence joins TRBV27 and TRBJ2-5, with D possibly being TRBD1 (5 bases). CDR1 and CDR2 from the germline V gene are MNHEY and SMNVEV (reference sequence). The CDR3 consists of 16 residues. Trimming cost V 4 bases and J 1 base, with 16 bases left between them.

The rearrangement joins TRBV19 to TRBJ1-1, with D perhaps matching TRBD1 (5 bases). Germline CDR1 and CDR2: LNHDA and SQIVND (reference sequence). This CDR3 comprises 15 residues. V dropped 6 bases and J dropped 4 bases, with 18 bases sitting between them. The CDR3 is CASRPPGGLVTEAFF. Here the CDR3 DNA reads TGTGCCAGTAGACCCCCCGGGGGGTTGGTCACTGAAGCTTTCTTT.

The chain has TRBV24-1 and TRBJ2-1, with TRBD1 matching 8 bases. The CDR3 is 14 amino acids. V gave up 3 bases and J gave up 8 bases; unmatched junction bases: 5. The germline V gene encodes CDR1 KGHDR and CDR2 SFDVKD. The CDR3 region is CATSDTAGGDEQFF. The DNA for the CDR3 is TGTGCCACCAGTGATACCGCAGGGGGCGATGAGCAGTTCTTC.

This rearrangement joins TRBV4-2 to TRBJ2-5; perhaps TRBD2 as D (5 bases). Per the germline V gene, CDR1 is LGHNA and CDR2 is YNFKEQ. V shed 3 bases and J shed 4 bases, with 9 bases lying between them. The CDR3 loop spans 13 amino acids. As DNA, the CDR3 is TGTGCCAGCAGCCAGGGAGTCTTAGAGACCCAGTACTTC. Translating it yields CASSQGVLETQYF.

The J gene is TRBJ1-2, the V gene TRBV27; no firm D call. The germline V gene has CDR1 MNHEY and CDR2 SMNVEV (reference sequence). The length of the CDR3 is 15 residues. V lost 5 bases and J lost 0, with 13 bases in between. The CDR3 reads CASSPGYRANYGYTF. The CDR3 DNA reads as TGTGCCAGCAGTCCAGGCTACAGAGCTAACTATGGCTACACCTTC.

This rearrangement joins TRBV20-1 to TRBJ1-2, with 7 bases matching TRBD1. The CDR3 is 11 amino acids. The trim removed 6 bases at V and 8 bases at J, leaving 6 bases unmatched. Germline V gives CDR1 DFQATT, CDR2 SNEGSKA (reference sequence). The CDR3 bases are TGCAGTGCAACACAGGGGACAGGCTACACCTTC. Protein: CSATQGTGYTF.

This clone was seen a handful of times. This chain uses TRBV14 with TRBJ1-2; 10 positions agree with TRBD1. Unmatched junction bases numbered 5, after V lost 4 bases and J lost 9 bases. CDR3 length: 13 residues. Germline CDR1 and CDR2: SGHDN and FVKESK. The CDR3 nucleotides read TGTGCCAGCAGCCCCGGGACAGGGGCGCGCTACACCTTC. Residues: CASSPGTGARYTF.

The V and J genes are TRBV15 and TRBJ2-1; 11 bases fit TRBD2. Germline V gene sequence: CDR1 LNHNV, CDR2 YYDKDF (reference sequence). This CDR3 contains 17 residues. Trimming cost V 3 bases and J 4 bases; bases outside gene matches: 8. The CDR3 DNA follows: TGTGCCACCAGCAGGGAAGTAGCGGGAGGGCCGTACAATGAGCAGTTCTTC. Translated: CATSREVAGGPYNEQFF.